This TCR beta chain is drawn from a study of T cells in Graves' hyperthyroidism and ophthalmopathy. Study-wide results and caveats: In the blood, most expanded thyroid clonotypes above 0.001 appeared as well.

The V and J ends lost 6 bases and 2 bases, in that order; junction bases with no gene match: 4. This CDR3 has 13 amino acids. The germline V gene encodes CDR1 MNHEY and CDR2 SVGAGI. The study enrolled patients aged 18 to 65 with newly diagnosed hyperthyroidism of under 2 months' duration. More than 9.5 ml fresh peripheral blood yielded the PBMCs. The TCR beta CDR3 regions underwent amplification using RNA transcripts as the source. RT-PCR in the first round (using the HTBI primer set) targeted the TCR CDR3. TCRdb recomputed calls from the multiplex PCR reads with MiXCR, one row per CDR3 protein. The repertoire has over 700,000 distinct CDR3 sequences, approximately 40% of them found once; the top ten carry 30% to 40%. Remarks on this clonotype: Its antigen is undetermined.

Sequences were obtained from blood. This clonotype was obtained from a woman in her forties with Graves' hyperthyroidism. The J gene is TRBJ2-7, the V gene TRBV6-5; TRBD2 agrees at 7 bases. The CDR3 reads CASRLADTYEQYF. In DNA form, the CDR3 reads TGTGCCAGCAGGCTAGCGGATACCTACGAGCAGTACTTC.